Each of the 22 T cell receptor beta chains below was sequenced from the same sample in a study of control samples from healthy donors and cancer patients. Assay used: immunoSEQ multiplex PCR; TCRdb lists only in-frame clones, some missing. The profile shows 40,000 to 50,000 clones, roughly 65% of them singletons. Sequencing was performed on formalin-fixed, paraffin-embedded tissue. The source of these receptors is a male donor with melanoma.

About this clone: Other DNA sequences in the same sample also yield this CDR3. The genes are TRBV19 and TRBJ2-3; D uncertain. V lost 2 bases and J 5 bases, leaving 11 bases between the germline ends. The CDR3 extends over 14 amino acids. Germline V gene lookup returns CDR1 LNHDA and CDR2 SQIVND (reference sequence). The CDR3 DNA is TGTGCCAGTAGTATAACCAGAGGTCAAGATACGCAGTATTTT. Its translation is CASSITRGQDTQYF.

About this clone itself: One end of the junction does not line up with germline, which may come from a read error. The J gene is TRBJ1-2, the V gene TRBV27; D is perhaps TRBD1 (6 bases). Germline V gene lookup returns CDR1 MNHEY and CDR2 SMNVEV (reference sequence). This CDR3 spans 16 amino acids. CDR3 amino acids: CASSISRGQSGDGYTF. The CDR3 DNA follows: TGTGCCAGCAGTATATCGCGGGGACAAAGTGGGGACGGCTACACCTTC.

The genes are TRBV20-1 and TRBJ2-5, with TRBD1 as a possible D gene (6 bases). CDR3 length: 14 residues. The V and J ends lost 3 bases and 5 bases respectively, with 16 bases between them. Germline V gene lookup returns CDR1 DFQATT and CDR2 SNEGSKA (reference sequence). The CDR3 region is CSASLLRGRETQYF. The DNA for the CDR3 is TGCAGTGCTAGTCTACTCAGGGGCAGGGAGACCCAGTACTTC.

The chain combines TRBV29-1 with TRBJ1-2, with 7 bases fitting TRBD1. CDR1 is SQVTM and CDR2 is ANQGSEA in the germline V gene. The length of the CDR3 is 13 residues. The V segment lost 3 bases and the J segment 8 bases; nucleotides outside the gene matches: 9. CDR3 loop: CSVEDRLLSGYTF. The CDR3 DNA sequence: TGCAGCGTTGAGGACAGGTTATTGTCGGGCTACACCTTC.

As regards this clone: This sequence may be a read error, since a much larger clone differs from it by one base. The chain is built from TRBV11-3 and TRBJ2-5; D may be TRBD2 (7 bases). V lost 11 bases to trimming and J lost 2 bases, with 27 bases between them. The germline CDR1 and CDR2 sequences are SGHNT and YENEEA. This CDR3 is built from 17 residues. The CDR3 is CAVGGLAWGREQETQYF. The CDR3 DNA reads TGTGCCGTCGGGGGCCTAGCGTGGGGGAGGGAGCAAGAGACCCAGTACTTC.

V usage is TRBV24-1 and J usage is TRBJ1-1; D is uncertain. Per the germline V gene, CDR1 is KGHDR and CDR2 is SFDVKD. V lost 7 bases and J 6 bases, leaving 14 bases between the germline ends. CDR3 size: 13 residues. The CDR3 DNA reads as TGTGCCACCAGCGACCCTCCGGGGTCTGAAGCTTTCTTT. Translated, it gives CATSDPPGSEAFF.

This clone has a single count. The chain uses TRBV7-9 and TRBJ1-4; D perhaps matches TRBD1 (6 bases). The CDR3 has 15 amino acids. CDR1 is SEHNR, CDR2 FQNEAQ, per germline (reference sequence). The V and J ends lost 4 bases and 0 bases respectively, with 9 bases between them. CDR3 residues: CASSSGQTTNEKLFF. As DNA, the CDR3 is TGTGCCAGCAGCTCCGGACAGACAACTAATGAAAAACTGTTTTTT.

J is TRBJ2-1 and V is TRBV19, with D possibly being TRBD1 (5 bases). Trimming shortened V by 5 bases and J by 2 bases, and 13 bases separated the two germline ends. Germline V gene data show CDR1 as LNHDA and CDR2 as SQIVND (reference sequence). CDR3 length: 15 amino acids. Here the CDR3 reads CASSPQGRAYNEQFF. The CDR3 DNA sequence: TGTGCCAGTAGTCCCCAGGGTAGAGCCTACAATGAGCAGTTCTTC.

The count of this clone is one. The chain carries TRBV28 and TRBJ1-5; D remains unclear. V was clipped by 6 bases and J by 0 bases, with 9 bases between them. CDR1 and CDR2 from the germline V gene are MDHEN and SYDVKM. CDR3 length equals 14 residues. CDR3 DNA: TGTGCCAGCAGCTTGGAACATAGCAATCAGCCCCAGCATTTT. Translation: CASSLEHSNQPQHF.

The chain recombines TRBV2 with TRBJ2-5, with 14 bases lining up with TRBD2. V lost 6 bases and J lost 4; bases outside the gene matches: 7. The CDR3 runs to 16 residues. The germline gives CDR1 SNHLY, CDR2 FYNNEI. The CDR3 bases are TGTGCCAGCAGAGCCGGGACTAGCGGGAGCGGAGAGACCCAGTACTTC. Its protein is CASRAGTSGSGETQYF.

The chain recombines TRBV9 with TRBJ2-1, with D unclear. The germline CDR1 and CDR2 sequences are SGDLS and YYNGEE. The CDR3 totals 13 residues. Trimming left V 6 bases short and J 7 bases short, with 14 bases between. CDR3 DNA sequence: TGTGCCAGCACTCGGAGCTTGGGAAATGAGCAGTTCTTC. Residues: CASTRSLGNEQFF.

The rearrangement joins TRBV2 to TRBJ1-2; tentative D call: TRBD1 (6 bases). Looked up from germline, CDR1 is SNHLY and CDR2 is FYNNEI. The V and J ends lost 6 bases and 8 bases respectively, with 37 bases between them. The CDR3 spans 20 residues. This CDR3 reads CASRHYLFGEGEYPTEGYTF. CDR3 DNA sequence: TGTGCCAGCAGGCACTACCTCTTTGGGGAGGGGGAGTATCCCACGGAAGGCTACACCTTC.

The chain combines TRBV5-1 with TRBJ1-5; D not certain. The length of the CDR3 is 14 residues. Germline values: CDR1 SGHRS, CDR2 YFSETQ. The V gene lost 0 bases and the J gene lost 4 bases, with 8 bases spanning the gap. The CDR3 bases are TGCGCCAGCAGCTTGGAAACAGTTAATCAGCCCCAGCATTTT. Protein sequence: CASSLETVNQPQHF.

J is TRBJ1-5 and V is TRBV28; 7 bases fit TRBD1. The CDR3 has 15 residues. With 4 bases clipped from V and 6 bases from J, the junction kept 9 bases outside the gene matches. Germline V gene sequence: CDR1 MDHEN, CDR2 SYDVKM. In DNA, the CDR3 is TGTGCCAGCAGTTCTACAGGGGTGGGAGGTCAGCCCCAGCATTTT. It specifies CASSSTGVGGQPQHF.

This clone was observed a handful of times. V and J are TRBV9 and TRBJ2-3; 7 bases agree with TRBD2. Germline lookup yields CDR1 SGDLS and CDR2 YYNGEE. This CDR3 has 13 amino acids. Unmatched junction bases numbered 4, after V lost 3 bases and J lost 6 bases. Here the CDR3 reads CASSELAPDTQYF. CDR3 DNA sequence: TGTGCCAGCAGCGAACTAGCGCCCGATACGCAGTATTTT.

The chain joins TRBV5-5 to TRBJ2-2; D possibly corresponds to TRBD1 (6 bases). CDR3 length: 15 residues. Between the trimmed V and J ends, which lost 0 bases and 1 base, there was a span of 7 bases. In germline, CDR1 is SGHKS, CDR2 YYEKEE (reference sequence). The CDR3 spells CASSLGRGNTGELFF. DNA for the CDR3: TGTGCCAGCAGCTTGGGCAGGGGGAACACCGGGGAGCTGTTTTTT.

The CDR3 spells CASSLVGRLAQETQYF. CDR3 sequence (DNA): TGCGCCAGCAGCTTGGTGGGGAGACTGGCCCAAGAGACCCAGTACTTC. This chain links TRBV5-1 with TRBJ2-5; maybe TRBD2 (5 bases). With 0 bases removed from V and 1 base from J, the gap between germline ends came to 13 bases. Germline CDR1 SGHRS, CDR2 YFSETQ. The CDR3 sequence is 16 residues long.

The gene calls are TRBV19 and TRBJ1-5; the D gene is possibly TRBD1 (5 bases). The germline CDR1 and CDR2 sequences are LNHDA and SQIVND (reference sequence). The CDR3 runs 15 residues. The germline V and J ends were trimmed by 6 bases and 2 bases, with 14 bases remaining between them. The CDR3 sequence is CASRLRGDGNQPQHF. In DNA, the CDR3 is TGTGCCAGTAGGCTACGGGGGGACGGCAATCAGCCCCAGCATTTT.

This chain connects TRBV15 to TRBJ1-2; no clear D gene. CDR3 size: 14 residues. V was trimmed by 0 bases and J by 4 bases, leaving 9 bases between them. Germline assignment: CDR1 LNHNV and CDR2 YYDKDF (reference sequence). The CDR3 DNA follows: TGTGCCACCAGCAGAGAAAGGGCAGGCTATGGCTACACCTTC. Amino acid sequence: CATSRERAGYGYTF.

This sequence joins TRBV18 and TRBJ1-1; maybe TRBD1 (5 bases). Trimming shortened V by 7 bases and J by 5 bases, and 14 bases separated the two germline ends. The CDR3 is 13 amino acids. CDR1 and CDR2 (germline): KGHSH, LQKENI. The CDR3 sequence: CASLMGQGTEAFF. As DNA, the CDR3 is TGTGCCAGCTTGATGGGGCAGGGAACTGAAGCTTTCTTT.

This clone was seen just once. V is TRBV28 and J is TRBJ2-1; 9 nucleotides line up with TRBD2. Germline trimming cut 4 bases from V and 6 bases from J; bases unmatched to any gene: 10. The germline V gene has CDR1 MDHEN and CDR2 SYDVKM. The CDR3 is 16 residues long. CDR3 sequence: CASSSIAGGLGNEQFF. CDR3 in DNA: TGTGCCAGCAGTTCTATCGCGGGAGGGTTGGGCAATGAGCAGTTCTTC.

This clone was seen at least ten times. This chain connects TRBV7-2 to TRBJ1-3; D unresolved. The CDR3 length is 14 residues. CDR1 SGHTA and CDR2 FQGNSA come from the germline V gene. V shed 5 bases and J shed 4 bases, with 12 bases lying between them. CDR3 nucleotide sequence: TGTGCCAGCAGCCTAACCCTCGGGGGAAACACCATATATTTT. Its translation is CASSLTLGGNTIYF.